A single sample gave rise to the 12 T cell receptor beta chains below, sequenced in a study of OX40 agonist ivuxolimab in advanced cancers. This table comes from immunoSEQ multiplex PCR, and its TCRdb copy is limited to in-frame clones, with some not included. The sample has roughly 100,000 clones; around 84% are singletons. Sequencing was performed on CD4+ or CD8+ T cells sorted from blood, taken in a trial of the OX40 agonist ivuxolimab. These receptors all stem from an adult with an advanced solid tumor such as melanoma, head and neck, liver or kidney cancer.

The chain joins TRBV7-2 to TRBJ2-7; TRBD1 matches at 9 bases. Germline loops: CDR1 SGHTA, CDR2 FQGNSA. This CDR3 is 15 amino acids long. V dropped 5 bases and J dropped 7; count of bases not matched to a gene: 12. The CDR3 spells CASSPWDRESGEQYF. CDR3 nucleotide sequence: TGTGCCAGCAGCCCCTGGGACAGGGAATCGGGGGAGCAGTACTTC.

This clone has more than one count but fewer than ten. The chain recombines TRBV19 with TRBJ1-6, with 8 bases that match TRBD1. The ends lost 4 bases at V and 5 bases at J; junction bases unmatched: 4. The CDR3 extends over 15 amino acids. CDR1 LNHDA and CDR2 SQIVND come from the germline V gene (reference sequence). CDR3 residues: CASSRLDRDNSPLHF. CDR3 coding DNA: TGTGCCAGTAGTAGGCTGGACAGGGATAATTCACCCCTCCACTTT. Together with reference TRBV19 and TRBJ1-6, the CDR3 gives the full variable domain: DGGITQSPKYLFRKEGQNVTLSCEQNLNHDAMYWYRQDPGQGLRLIYYSQIVNDFQKGDIAEGYSVSREKKESFPLTVTSAQKNPTAFYLCASSRLDRDNSPLHFGNGTRLTVT.

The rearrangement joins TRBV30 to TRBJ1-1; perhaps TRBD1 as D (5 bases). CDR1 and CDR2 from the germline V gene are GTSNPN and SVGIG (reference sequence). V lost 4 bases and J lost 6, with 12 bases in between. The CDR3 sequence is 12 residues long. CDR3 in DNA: TGTGCCTGGACCTCGGGACCCTCTGAAGCTTTCTTT. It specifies CAWTSGPSEAFF.

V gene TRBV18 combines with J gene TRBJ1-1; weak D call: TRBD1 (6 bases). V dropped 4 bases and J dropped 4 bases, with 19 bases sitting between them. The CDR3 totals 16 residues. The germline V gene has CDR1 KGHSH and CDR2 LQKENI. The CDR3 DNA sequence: TGTGCCAGCTCACGAGACTTGGGGGGCGGCGGCACTGAAGCTTTCTTT. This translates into CASSRDLGGGGTEAFF. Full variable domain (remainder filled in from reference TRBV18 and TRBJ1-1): NAGVMQNPRHLVRRRGQEARLRCSPMKGHSHVYWYRQLPEEGLKFMVYLQKENIIDESGMPKERFSAEFPKEGPSILRIQQVVRGDSAAYFCASSRDLGGGGTEAFFGQGTRLTVV.

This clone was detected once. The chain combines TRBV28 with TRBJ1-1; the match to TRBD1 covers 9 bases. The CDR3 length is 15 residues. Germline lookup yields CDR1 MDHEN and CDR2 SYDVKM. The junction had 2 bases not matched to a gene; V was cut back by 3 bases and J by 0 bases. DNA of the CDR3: TGTGCCAGCAGTTTGGGACAGGGAATGAACACTGAAGCTTTCTTT. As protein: CASSLGQGMNTEAFF.

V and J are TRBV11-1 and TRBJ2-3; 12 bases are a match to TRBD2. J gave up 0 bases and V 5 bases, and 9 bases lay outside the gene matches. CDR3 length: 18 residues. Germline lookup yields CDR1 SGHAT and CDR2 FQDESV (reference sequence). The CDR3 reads CASSQRTSGVTSTDTQYF. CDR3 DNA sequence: TGTGCCAGCAGCCAAAGGACTAGCGGGGTAACTAGCACAGATACGCAGTATTTT.

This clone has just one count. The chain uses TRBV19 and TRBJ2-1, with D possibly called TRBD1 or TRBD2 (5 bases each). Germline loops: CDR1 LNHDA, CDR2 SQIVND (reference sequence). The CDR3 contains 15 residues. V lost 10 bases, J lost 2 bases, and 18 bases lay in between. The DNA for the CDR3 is TGTGCCACTCGGGGCACAGGATCAGCCTACAATGAGCAGTTCTTC. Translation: CATRGTGSAYNEQFF. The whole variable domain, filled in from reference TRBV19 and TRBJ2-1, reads DGGITQSPKYLFRKEGQNVTLSCEQNLNHDAMYWYRQDPGQGLRLIYYSQIVNDFQKGDIAEGYSVSREKKESFPLTVTSAQKNPTAFYLCATRGTGSAYNEQFFGPGTRLTVL.

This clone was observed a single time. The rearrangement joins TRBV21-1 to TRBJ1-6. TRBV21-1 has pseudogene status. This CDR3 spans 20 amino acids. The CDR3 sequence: CATPLPTVRRVSDSFGPLHF. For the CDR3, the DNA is TGTGCCACCCCCTTGCCGACGGTCCGACGAGTATCGGATTCTTTCGGACCCCTCCACTTT.

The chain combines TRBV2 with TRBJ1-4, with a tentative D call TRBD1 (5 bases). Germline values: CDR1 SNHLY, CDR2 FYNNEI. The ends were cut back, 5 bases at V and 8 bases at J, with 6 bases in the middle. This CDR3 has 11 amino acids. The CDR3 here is CASSWDEKLFF. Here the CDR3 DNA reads TGTGCCAGCAGTTGGGACGAAAAACTGTTTTTT.

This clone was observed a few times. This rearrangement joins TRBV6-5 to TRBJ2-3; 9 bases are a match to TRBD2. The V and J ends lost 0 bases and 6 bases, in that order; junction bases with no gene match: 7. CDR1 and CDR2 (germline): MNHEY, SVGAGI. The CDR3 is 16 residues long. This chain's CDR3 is CASSYSISGGPDTQYF. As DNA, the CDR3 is TGTGCCAGCAGTTACTCGATAAGCGGGGGGCCGGATACGCAGTATTTT.

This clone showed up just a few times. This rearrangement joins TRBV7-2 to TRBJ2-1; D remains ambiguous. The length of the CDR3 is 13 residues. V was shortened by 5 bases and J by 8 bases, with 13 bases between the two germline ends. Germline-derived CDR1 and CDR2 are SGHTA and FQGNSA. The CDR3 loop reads CASSPGPRDEQFF. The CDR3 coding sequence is TGTGCCAGCAGCCCCGGGCCTCGCGATGAGCAGTTCTTC.

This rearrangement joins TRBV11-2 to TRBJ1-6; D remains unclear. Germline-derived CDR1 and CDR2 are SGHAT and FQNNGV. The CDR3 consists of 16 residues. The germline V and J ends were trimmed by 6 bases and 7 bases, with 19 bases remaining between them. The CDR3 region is CASSRQTENRNSPLHF. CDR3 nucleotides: TGTGCCAGCAGTCGCCAGACCGAGAACAGAAATTCACCCCTCCACTTT.